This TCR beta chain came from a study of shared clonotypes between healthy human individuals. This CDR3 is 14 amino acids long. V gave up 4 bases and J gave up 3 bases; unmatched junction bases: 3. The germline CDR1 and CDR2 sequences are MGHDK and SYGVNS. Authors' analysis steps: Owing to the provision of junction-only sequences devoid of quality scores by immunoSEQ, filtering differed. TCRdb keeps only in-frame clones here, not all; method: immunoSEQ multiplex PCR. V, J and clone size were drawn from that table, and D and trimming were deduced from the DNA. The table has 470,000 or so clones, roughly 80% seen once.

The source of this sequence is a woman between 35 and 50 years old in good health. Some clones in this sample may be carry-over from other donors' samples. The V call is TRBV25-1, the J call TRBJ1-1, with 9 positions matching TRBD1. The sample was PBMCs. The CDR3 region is CASSGGQGHTEAFF. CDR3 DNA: TGTGCCAGCAGTGGGGGACAGGGCCACACTGAAGCTTTCTTT.